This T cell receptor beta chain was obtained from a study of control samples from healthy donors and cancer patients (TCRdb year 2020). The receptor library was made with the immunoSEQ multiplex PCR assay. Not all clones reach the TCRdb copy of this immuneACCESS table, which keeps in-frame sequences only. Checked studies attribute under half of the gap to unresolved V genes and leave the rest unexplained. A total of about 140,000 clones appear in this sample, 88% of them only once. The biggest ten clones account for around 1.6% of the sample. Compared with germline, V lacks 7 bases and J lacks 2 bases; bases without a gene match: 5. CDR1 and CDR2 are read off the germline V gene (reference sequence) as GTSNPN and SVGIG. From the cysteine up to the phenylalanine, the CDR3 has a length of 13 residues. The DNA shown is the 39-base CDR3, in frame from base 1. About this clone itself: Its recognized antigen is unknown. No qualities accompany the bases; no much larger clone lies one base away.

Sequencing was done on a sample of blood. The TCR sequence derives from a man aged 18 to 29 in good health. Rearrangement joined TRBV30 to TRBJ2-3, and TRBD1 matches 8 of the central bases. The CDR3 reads CAFDRGITDTQYF. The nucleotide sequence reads TGTGCCTTCGACAGGGGCATCACAGATACGCAGTATTTT.